In this sample, the clone carrying this TCR beta chain turned up a few times. Its antigen is not identified. Trimming removed 4 bases from V and 1 base from J, with 14 bases in between. The CDR3 is made up of 16 amino acids. CDR1 is SEHNR, CDR2 FQNEAQ, per germline (reference sequence). The data originate from a study of lung T cells in sarcoidosis with Löfgren's syndrome. Across the whole study: Löfgren's syndrome patients were the main repertoire analysis focus.

TCRdb independently ran MiXCR on the reads; one entry per CDR3 protein. The table shows 3,000 to 3,500 distinct CDR3 sequences, with 17% occurring only once. Regarding the study as a whole: Shared TRAV12-1 and TRBV2 CDR3 motifs across Löfgren's syndrome patients reportedly suggested public CD4+ TCRs. TRBV2 was the preferred pairing partner of TRAV12-1, with similar CDR3s.

The receptor was derived from a human donor with sarcoidosis (Löfgren's syndrome or another form), or a control subject (not recorded which). The chain employs TRBV7-9 and TRBJ2-1, with D unresolved. The sequenced material came from CD4+ T cells from bronchoalveolar lavage. The CDR3 reads CASSSGPRLSYNEQFF. CDR3 sequence (DNA): TGTGCCAGCAGCTCAGGCCCGCGGTTATCCTACAATGAGCAGTTCTTC.